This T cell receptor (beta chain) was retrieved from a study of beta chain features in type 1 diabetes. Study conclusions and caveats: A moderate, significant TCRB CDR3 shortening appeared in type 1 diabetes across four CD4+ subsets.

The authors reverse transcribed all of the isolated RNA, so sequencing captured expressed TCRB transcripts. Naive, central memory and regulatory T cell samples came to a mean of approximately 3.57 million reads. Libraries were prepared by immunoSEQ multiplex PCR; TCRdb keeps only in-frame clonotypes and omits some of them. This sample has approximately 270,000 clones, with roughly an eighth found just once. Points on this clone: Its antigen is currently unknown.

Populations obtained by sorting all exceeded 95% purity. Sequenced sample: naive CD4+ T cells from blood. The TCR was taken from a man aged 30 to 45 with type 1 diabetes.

CDR3 sequence reads: CATRRGAGGPHTSYEQYF. Written as DNA, the CDR3 is TGTGCCACCAGGAGGGGAGCGGGAGGGCCCCACACCTCCTACGAGCAGTACTTC. The V gene is TRBV2, the J gene TRBJ2-7; 10 nucleotides match TRBD2. Trimming cost V 10 bases and J 0 bases; bases outside gene matches: 18. CDR3 size: 18 residues. Germline V gives CDR1 SNHLY, CDR2 FYNNEI.